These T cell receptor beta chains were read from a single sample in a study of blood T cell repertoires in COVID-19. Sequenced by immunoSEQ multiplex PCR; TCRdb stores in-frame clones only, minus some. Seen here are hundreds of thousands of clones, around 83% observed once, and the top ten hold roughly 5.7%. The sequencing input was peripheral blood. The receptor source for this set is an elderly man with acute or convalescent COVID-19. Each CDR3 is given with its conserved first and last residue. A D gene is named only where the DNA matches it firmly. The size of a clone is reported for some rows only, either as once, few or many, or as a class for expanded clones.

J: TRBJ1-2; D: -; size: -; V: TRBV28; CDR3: CASSLAREGYTF; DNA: TGTGCCAGCAGTTTAGCTAGAGAGGGCTACACCTTC
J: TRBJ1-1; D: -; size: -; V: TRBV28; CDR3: CASIHGQGSEAFF; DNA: TGTGCCAGCATCCATGGGCAGGGGAGTGAAGCTTTCTTT
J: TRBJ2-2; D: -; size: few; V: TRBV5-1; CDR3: CASSLTTSVDTGELFF; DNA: TGCGCCAGCAGCCTCACCACTAGTGTCGACACCGGGGAGCTGTTTTTT
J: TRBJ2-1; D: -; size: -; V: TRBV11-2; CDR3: CASSLRLASYNEQFF; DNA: TGTGCCAGCAGCTTGAGACTTGCCTCCTACAATGAGCAGTTCTTC
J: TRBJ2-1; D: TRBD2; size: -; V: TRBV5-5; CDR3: CASSLVGLAEYNEQFF; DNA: TGTGCCAGCAGCTTGGTTGGGCTAGCGGAATACAATGAGCAGTTCTTC
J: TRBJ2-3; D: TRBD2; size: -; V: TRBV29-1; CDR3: CSVSVPGLAIDTQYF; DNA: TGCAGCGTTTCCGTCCCGGGACTAGCGATAGATACGCAGTATTTT
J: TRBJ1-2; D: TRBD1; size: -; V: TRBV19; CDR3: CASSIPGQGANYGYTF; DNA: TGTGCCAGTAGTATACCGGGACAGGGGGCGAACTATGGCTACACCTTC
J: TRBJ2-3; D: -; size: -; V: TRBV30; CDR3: CAWSVQSRDTQYF; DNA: TGTGCCTGGAGTGTACAGAGCCGGGATACGCAGTATTTT
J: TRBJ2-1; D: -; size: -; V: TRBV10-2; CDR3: CASSEGLAKVNEQFF; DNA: TGCGCCAGCAGTGAGGGGCTAGCGAAGGTGAATGAGCAGTTCTTC
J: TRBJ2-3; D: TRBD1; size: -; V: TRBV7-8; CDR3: CASSLGDRVTDTQYF; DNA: TGTGCCAGCAGCTTAGGCGACAGGGTAACAGATACGCAGTATTTT
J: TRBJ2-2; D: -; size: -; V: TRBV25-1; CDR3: CASEGASPSNTGELFF; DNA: TGTGCCAGCGAAGGGGCTAGTCCGAGTAACACCGGGGAGCTGTTTTTT
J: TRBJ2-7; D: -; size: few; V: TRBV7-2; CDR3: CASSSDRFSYEQYF; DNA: TGTGCCAGCAGCTCGGACAGATTTTCCTACGAGCAGTACTTC
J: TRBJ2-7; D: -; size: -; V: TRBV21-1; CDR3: CASSSASSLVSGEQYF; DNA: TGTGCCAGCAGCAGCGCTTCGTCCCTGGTTAGCGGCGAGCAGTACTTC
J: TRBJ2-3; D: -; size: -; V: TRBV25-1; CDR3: CASSEFGWNTDTQYF; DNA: TGTGCCAGCAGTGAATTCGGGTGGAACACAGATACGCAGTATTTT
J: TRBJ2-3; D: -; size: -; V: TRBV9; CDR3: CASSVAGRDTDTQYF; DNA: TGTGCCAGCAGCGTAGCGGGGCGGGACACAGATACGCAGTATTTT
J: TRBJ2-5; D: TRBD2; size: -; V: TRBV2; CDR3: CASSASGGETQYF; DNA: TGTGCCAGCAGTGCTAGCGGAGGAGAGACCCAGTACTTC